The next 7 T cell receptor beta chains were all read from a single sample in a study of shared clonotypes between healthy human individuals. Measured with immunoSEQ multiplex PCR; TCRdb has only the in-frame clones, and not every one. The data hold hundreds of thousands of clones, with roughly 72% observed a single time. Input material: memory CD4+ T cells sorted from blood. Noted subset: CD45RA-negative fraction. Every receptor here comes from a woman aged 25-40 years in good health.

The chain uses TRBV6-1 and TRBJ1-3, with a possible D match to TRBD1 (6 bases). The germline gives CDR1 MNHNS, CDR2 SASEGT. The CDR3 sequence is 14 residues long. The germline V and J ends were trimmed by 6 bases and 0 bases, with 9 bases remaining between them. CDR3 region: CASSRGGSGNTIYF. CDR3 nucleotide sequence: TGTGCCAGCAGCCGAGGGGGCTCTGGAAACACCATATATTTT.

The chain joins TRBV27 to TRBJ2-7; 8 bases match TRBD2. In germline, CDR1 is MNHEY, CDR2 SMNVEV (reference sequence). The CDR3 contains 14 residues. J gave up 7 bases and V 4 bases, and 9 bases lay outside the gene matches. The CDR3 nucleotides are TGTGCCAGCAGTTCTAAGGGGACTAGGTATGAGCAGTACTTC. Its translation is CASSSKGTRYEQYF.

This clone is labeled medium-sized. In the same sample, other DNA sequences code for this CDR3. The V gene is TRBV5-1, the J gene TRBJ2-7; 8 bases line up with TRBD1. V was clipped by 2 bases and J by 4 bases; unmatched bases: 5. The germline V gene has CDR1 SGHRS and CDR2 YFSETQ. CDR3 size: 14 residues. CDR3: CASSLGQGPYEQYF. In DNA, the CDR3 is TGCGCCAGCAGCTTAGGACAGGGACCTTACGAGCAGTACTTC. Full variable domain (rest looked up from reference TRBV5-1 and TRBJ2-7): KAGVTQTPRYLIKTRGQQVTLSCSPISGHRSVSWYQQTPGQGLQFLFEYFSETQRNKGNFPGRFSGRQFSNSRSEMNVSTLELGDSALYLCASSLGQGPYEQYFGPGTRLTVT.

The rearrangement uses TRBV7-9 and TRBJ1-1; tentatively, D is TRBD1 (5 bases). There are 15 residues in the CDR3. Trimming took 3 bases from V and 8 from J, leaving 19 bases between them. CDR1 is SEHNR, CDR2 FQNEAQ, per germline (reference sequence). The CDR3 nucleotides are TGTGCCAGCAGCTTGGCGGCAGGGCCCCGCAGGGAAGCTTTCTTT. Translated, it gives CASSLAAGPRREAFF.

The chain combines TRBV7-8 with TRBJ1-2; 8 bases line up with TRBD1. The CDR3 spans 15 residues. In germline, CDR1 is SGHVS, CDR2 FQNEAQ. V shed 5 bases, J shed 7 bases, and the junction held 12 bases outside the gene matches. CDR3 protein: CASSPGQGRVAGYTF. CDR3 DNA sequence: TGTGCCAGCAGCCCTGGACAGGGAAGGGTAGCTGGCTACACCTTC.

Concerning this clone: Other DNA sequences in this sample translate to the same CDR3. J is TRBJ2-5 and V is TRBV11-3; unclear D gene. V shed 1 base and J shed 5 bases, with 8 bases lying between them. The CDR3 covers 13 residues. Germline V lookup: CDR1 SGHNT, CDR2 YENEEA. CDR3 amino acids: CASSLGLAETQYF. CDR3 coding DNA: TGTGCCAGCAGCTTAGGCCTCGCTGAGACCCAGTACTTC.

The V call is TRBV6-5, the J call TRBJ1-5; D gene ambiguous. Trimming pared 6 bases from V and 7 bases from J, leaving 16 bases between. Looked up from germline, CDR1 is MNHEY and CDR2 is SVGAGI. The CDR3 contains 14 residues. The CDR3, as DNA: TGTGCCAGCAGACCCGACAACAAGGTGCAGCCCCAGCATTTT. Its protein product is CASRPDNKVQPQHF.